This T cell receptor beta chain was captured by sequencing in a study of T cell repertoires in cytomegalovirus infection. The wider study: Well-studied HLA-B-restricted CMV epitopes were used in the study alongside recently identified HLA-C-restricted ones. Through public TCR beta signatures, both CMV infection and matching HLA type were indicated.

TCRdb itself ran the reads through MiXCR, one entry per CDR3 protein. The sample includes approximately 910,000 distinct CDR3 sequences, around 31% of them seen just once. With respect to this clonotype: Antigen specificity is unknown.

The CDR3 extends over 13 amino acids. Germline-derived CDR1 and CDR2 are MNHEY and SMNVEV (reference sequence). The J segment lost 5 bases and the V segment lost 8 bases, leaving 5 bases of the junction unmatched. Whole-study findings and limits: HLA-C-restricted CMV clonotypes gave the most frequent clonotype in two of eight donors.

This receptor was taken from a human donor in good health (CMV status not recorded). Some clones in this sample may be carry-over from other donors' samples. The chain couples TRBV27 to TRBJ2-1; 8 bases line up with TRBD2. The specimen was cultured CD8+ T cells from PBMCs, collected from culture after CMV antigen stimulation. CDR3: CASWGLVHNEQFF. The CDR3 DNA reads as TGTGCCAGCTGGGGACTAGTGCACAATGAGCAGTTCTTC.